This T cell receptor beta chain stems from a study of cytomegalovirus exposure and HLA in healthy donors. Broader study findings: Later analysis suggested links between common viral pathogens and several top significant clusters. An observed cluster of highly shared sequence variants was recorded as a likely sequencing artifact. The study labeled 164 TCR beta chains cytomegalovirus-associated.

Healthy bone marrow donors supplied every sample. To note about this clone: Its antigen is unidentified.

PCR amplification relied on 60 Vbeta primers (plus 13 Jbeta primers). Profiling relied on immunoSEQ multiplex PCR, and the TCRdb table lists in-frame clones only, not all of them. The sample records some 79,000 clones, around 81% being singletons. J was trimmed by 2 bases and V by 4 bases; bases with no gene match: 8. This CDR3 is built from 16 residues. The germline V gene encodes CDR1 SGHRS and CDR2 YFSETQ. This rearrangement joins TRBV5-1 to TRBJ2-2, with 7 bases lining up with TRBD1. Material: PBMCs. The sequence came from a male donor in good health and CMV-seropositive. CDR3 amino acids: CASSGSGTANTGELFF. CDR3 coding DNA: TGCGCCAGCAGCGGATCCGGGACAGCTAACACCGGGGAGCTGTTTTTT.